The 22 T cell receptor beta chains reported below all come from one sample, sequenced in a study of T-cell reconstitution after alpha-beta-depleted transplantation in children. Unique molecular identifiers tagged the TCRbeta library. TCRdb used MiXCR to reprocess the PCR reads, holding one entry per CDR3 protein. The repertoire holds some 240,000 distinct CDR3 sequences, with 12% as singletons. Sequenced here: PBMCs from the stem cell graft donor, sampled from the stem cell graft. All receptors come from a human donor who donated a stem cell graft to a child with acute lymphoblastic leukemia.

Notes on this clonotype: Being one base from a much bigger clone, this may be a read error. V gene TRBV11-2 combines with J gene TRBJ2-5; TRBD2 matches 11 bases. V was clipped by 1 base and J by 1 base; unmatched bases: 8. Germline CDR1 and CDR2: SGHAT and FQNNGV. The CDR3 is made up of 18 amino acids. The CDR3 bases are TGTGCCAGCAGCTTAGGACTAGCGGGGACCTTCATCCAAGAGACCCAGTACTTC. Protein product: CASSLGLAGTFIQETQYF.

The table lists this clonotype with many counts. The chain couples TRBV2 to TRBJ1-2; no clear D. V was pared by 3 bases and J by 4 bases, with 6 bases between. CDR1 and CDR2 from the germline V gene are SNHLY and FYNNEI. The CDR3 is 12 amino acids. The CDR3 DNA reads TGTGCCAGCAGTGACCAAGGCTATGGCTACACCTTC. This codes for CASSDQGYGYTF.

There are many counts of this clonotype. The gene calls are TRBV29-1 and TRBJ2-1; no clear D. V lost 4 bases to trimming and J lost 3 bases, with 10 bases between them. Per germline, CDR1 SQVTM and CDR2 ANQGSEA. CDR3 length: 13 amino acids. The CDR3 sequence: CSVVLGDYNEQFF. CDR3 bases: TGCAGCGTTGTTCTAGGAGACTACAATGAGCAGTTCTTC.

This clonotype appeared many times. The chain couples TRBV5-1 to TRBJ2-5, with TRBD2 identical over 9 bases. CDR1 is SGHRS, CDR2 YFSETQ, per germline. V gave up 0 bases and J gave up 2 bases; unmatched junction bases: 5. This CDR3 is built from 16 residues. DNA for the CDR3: TGCGCCAGCAGCTTGGCGCGGGGGGGCCGTCAAGAGACCCAGTACTTC. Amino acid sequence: CASSLARGGRQETQYF.

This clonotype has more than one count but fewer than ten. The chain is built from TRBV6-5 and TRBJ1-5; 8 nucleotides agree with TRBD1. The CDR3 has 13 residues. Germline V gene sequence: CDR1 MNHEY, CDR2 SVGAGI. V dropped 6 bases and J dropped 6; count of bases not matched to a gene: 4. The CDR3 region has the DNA TGTGCCAGCAGCACAGGGGGGGGTCAGCCCCAGCATTTT. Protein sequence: CASSTGGGQPQHF.

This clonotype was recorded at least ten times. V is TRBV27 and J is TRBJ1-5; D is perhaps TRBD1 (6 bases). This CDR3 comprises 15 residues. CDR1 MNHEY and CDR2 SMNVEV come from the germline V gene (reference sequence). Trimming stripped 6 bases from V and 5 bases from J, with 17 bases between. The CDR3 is CASRRAQGTYQPQHF. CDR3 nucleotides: TGTGCCAGCAGGCGGGCCCAGGGGACCTATCAGCCCCAGCATTTT.

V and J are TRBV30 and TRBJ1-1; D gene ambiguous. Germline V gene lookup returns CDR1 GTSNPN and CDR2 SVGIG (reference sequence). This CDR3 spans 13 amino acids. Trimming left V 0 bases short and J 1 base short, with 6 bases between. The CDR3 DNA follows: TGTGCCTGGAGTGTAGGGTCGAACACTGAAGCTTTCTTT. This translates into CAWSVGSNTEAFF. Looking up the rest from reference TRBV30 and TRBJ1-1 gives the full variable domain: SQTIHQWPATLVQPVGSPLSLECTVEGTSNPNLYWYRQAAGRGLQLLFYSVGIGQISSEVPQNLSASRPQDRQFILSSKKLLLSDSGFYLCAWSVGSNTEAFFGQGTRLTVV.

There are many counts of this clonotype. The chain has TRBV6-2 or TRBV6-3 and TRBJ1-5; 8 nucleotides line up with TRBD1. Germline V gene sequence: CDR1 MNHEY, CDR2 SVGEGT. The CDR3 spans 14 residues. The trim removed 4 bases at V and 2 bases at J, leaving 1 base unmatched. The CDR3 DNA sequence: TGTGCCAGCAGTTGGACAGGGCGCAATCAGCCCCAGCATTTT. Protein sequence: CASSWTGRNQPQHF.

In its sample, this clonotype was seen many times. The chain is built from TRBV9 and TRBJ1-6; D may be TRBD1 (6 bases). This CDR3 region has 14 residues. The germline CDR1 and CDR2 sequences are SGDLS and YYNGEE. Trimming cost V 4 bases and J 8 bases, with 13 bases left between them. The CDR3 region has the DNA TGTGCCAGCAGCTACAGGGTTTCAGATTCACCCCTCCACTTT. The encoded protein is CASSYRVSDSPLHF.

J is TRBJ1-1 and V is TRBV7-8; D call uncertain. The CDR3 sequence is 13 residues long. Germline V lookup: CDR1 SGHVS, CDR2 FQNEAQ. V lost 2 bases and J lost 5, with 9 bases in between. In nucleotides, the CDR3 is TGTGCCAGCAGCTTATGGCTCGGAACTGAAGCTTTCTTT. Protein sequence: CASSLWLGTEAFF. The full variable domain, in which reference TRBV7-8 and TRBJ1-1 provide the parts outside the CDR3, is GAGVSQSPRYKVAKRGQDVALRCDPISGHVSLFWYQQALGQGPEFLTYFQNEAQLDKSGLPSDRFFAERPEGSVSTLKIQRTQQEDSAVYLCASSLWLGTEAFFGQGTRLTVV.

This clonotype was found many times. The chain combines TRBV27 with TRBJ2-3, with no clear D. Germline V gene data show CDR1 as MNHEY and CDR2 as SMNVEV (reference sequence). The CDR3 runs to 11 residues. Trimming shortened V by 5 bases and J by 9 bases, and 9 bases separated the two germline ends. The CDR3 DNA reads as TGTGCCAGCAGTACGGCCGGGACGCAGTATTTT. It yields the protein CASSTAGTQYF.

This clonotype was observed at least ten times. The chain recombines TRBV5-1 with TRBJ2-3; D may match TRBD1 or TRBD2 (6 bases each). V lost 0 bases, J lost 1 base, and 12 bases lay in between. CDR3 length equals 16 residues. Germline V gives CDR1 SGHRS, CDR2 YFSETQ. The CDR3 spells CASSLASGGRTDTQYF. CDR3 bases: TGCGCCAGCAGCTTGGCGTCCGGGGGCCGCACAGATACGCAGTATTTT.

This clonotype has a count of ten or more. CDR3 coding DNA: TGTGCCAGCAAAGGGATCAGAGGGGACTATGGCTACACCTTC. Its protein is CASKGIRGDYGYTF. This chain connects TRBV25-1 to TRBJ1-2, with D perhaps TRBD1 (5 bases). The germline V gene encodes CDR1 MGHDK and CDR2 SYGVNS. CDR3 length: 14 residues. V was cut by 7 bases and J by 3 bases, with 15 bases left in between.

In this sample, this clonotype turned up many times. CDR3 protein: CASSLYGSTGGDEQFF. In nucleotides, the CDR3 is TGTGCCAGCAGCTTATACGGATCGACAGGGGGCGATGAGCAGTTCTTC. The rearrangement uses TRBV7-2 and TRBJ2-1; 10 positions match TRBD1. Germline values: CDR1 SGHTA, CDR2 FQGNSA. The CDR3 length is 16 residues. Trimming took 2 bases from V and 8 from J; bases not matched to a gene: 9.

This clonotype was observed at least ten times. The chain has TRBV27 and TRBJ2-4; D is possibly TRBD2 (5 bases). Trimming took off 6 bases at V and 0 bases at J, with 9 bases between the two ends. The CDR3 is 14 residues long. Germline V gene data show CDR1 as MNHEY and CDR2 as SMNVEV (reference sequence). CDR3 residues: CASRGRLAKNIQYF. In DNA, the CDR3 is TGTGCCAGCAGGGGGAGACTAGCCAAAAACATTCAGTACTTC.

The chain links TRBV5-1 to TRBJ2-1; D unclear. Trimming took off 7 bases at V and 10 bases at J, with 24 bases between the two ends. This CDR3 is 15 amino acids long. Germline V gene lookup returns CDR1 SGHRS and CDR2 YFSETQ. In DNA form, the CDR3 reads TGCGCCAGCTCACCCTACCGCGCGGTATCTGGGGAGCAGTTCTTC. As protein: CASSPYRAVSGEQFF.

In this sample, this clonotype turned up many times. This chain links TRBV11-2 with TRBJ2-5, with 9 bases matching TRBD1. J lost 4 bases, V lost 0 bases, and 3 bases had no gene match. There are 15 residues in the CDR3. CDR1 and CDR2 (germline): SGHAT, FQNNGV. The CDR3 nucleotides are TGTGCCAGCAGCTTAGAGCAGGGACAGGGAGAGACCCAGTACTTC. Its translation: CASSLEQGQGETQYF.

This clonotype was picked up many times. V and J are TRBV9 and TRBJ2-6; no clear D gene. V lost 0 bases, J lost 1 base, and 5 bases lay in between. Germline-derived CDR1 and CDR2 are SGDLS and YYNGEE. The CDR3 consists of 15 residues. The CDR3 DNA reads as TGTGCCAGCAGCGTAGGCGGTTCTGGGGCCAACGTCCTGACTTTC. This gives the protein CASSVGGSGANVLTF. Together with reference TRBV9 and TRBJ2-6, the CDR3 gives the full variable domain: DSGVTQTPKHLITATGQRVTLRCSPRSGDLSVYWYQQSLDQGLQFLIQYYNGEERAKGNILERFSAQQFPDLHSELNLSSLELGDSALYFCASSVGGSGANVLTFGAGSRLTVL.

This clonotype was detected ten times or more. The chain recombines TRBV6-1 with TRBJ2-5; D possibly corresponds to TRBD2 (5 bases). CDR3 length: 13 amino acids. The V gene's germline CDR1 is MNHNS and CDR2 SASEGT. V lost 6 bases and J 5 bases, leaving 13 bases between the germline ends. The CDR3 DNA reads TGTGCCAGCAGGATGAGGGAATCGGAGACCCAGTACTTC. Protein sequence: CASRMRESETQYF.

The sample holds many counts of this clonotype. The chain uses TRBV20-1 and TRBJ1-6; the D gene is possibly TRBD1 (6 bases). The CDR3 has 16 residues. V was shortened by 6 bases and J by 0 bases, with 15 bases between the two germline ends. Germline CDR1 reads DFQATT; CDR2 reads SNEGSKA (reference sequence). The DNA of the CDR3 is TGCAGTGCCTCAAAGGGGGAGAGCTCCTATAATTCACCCCTCCACTTT. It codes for CSASKGESSYNSPLHF.

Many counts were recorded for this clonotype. CDR3 sequence reads: CASTAGTGLIYEQYF. The CDR3 bases are TGCGCCAGCACAGCCGGGACAGGGCTAATCTACGAGCAGTACTTC. This chain uses TRBV5-1 with TRBJ2-7, with 9 bases lining up with TRBD1. This CDR3 is 15 amino acids long. The trim removed 6 bases at V and 3 bases at J, leaving 10 bases unmatched. The germline gives CDR1 SGHRS, CDR2 YFSETQ.

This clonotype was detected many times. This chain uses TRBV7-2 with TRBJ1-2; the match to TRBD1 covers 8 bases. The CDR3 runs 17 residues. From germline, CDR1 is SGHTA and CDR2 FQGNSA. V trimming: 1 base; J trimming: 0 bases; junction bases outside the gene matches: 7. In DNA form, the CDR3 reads TGTGCCAGCAGCTTAGGAGCGACAGGGGACACTAACTATGGCTACACCTTC. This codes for CASSLGATGDTNYGYTF.